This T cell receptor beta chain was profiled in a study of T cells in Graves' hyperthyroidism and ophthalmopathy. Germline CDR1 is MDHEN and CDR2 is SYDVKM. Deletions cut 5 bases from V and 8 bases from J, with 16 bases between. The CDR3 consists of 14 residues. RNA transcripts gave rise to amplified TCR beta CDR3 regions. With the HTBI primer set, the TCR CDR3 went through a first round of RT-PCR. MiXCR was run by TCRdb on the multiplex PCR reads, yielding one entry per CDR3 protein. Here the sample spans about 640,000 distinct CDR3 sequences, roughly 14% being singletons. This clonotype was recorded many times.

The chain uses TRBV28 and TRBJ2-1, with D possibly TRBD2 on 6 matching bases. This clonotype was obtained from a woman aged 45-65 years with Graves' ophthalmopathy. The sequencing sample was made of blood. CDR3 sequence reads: CASSLGGTTYEQFF. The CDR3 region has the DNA TGTGCCAGCAGTCTAGGCGGGACCACTTATGAGCAGTTCTTC.